The rows below give T cell receptor beta chains drawn from one sample of a study of beta chain features in type 1 diabetes. Assay used: immunoSEQ multiplex PCR; TCRdb lists only in-frame clones, some missing. The sample contains roughly 150,000 clones, 8% to 9.5% of which appear only once. The source material was central memory CD4+ T cells from blood. The receptors shown here come from a woman between 18 and 29 years old with type 1 diabetes. The CDR3 runs from the conserved cysteine through the conserved F or W. The order of the fields is V gene, J gene, CDR3 protein.

>TRBV28|TRBJ1-2
CASSSRQGHLDGYTF
>TRBV28|TRBJ2-7
CASSSPTSGRAYEQYF
>TRBV7-2|TRBJ2-5
CASRPHDQETQYF
>TRBV5-1|TRBJ1-5
CASSLQGGGDQPQHF
>TRBV29-1|TRBJ1-2
CTITSDRDALGYTF
>TRBV28|TRBJ2-5
CASREGNPAGTQYF
>TRBV6-6|TRBJ2-2
CATDRGQNTGELFF
>TRBV5-1|TRBJ2-1
CASSSEGEGYNEQFF
>TRBV11-2|TRBJ2-1
CASSLGGWGGEQFF
>TRBV5-1|TRBJ2-7
CASGADRVEQYF
>TRBV5-4|TRBJ2-1
CASSQSTSGTSYNEQFF
>TRBV19|TRBJ2-7
CASSSPSGTGTYEQYF
>TRBV11-2|TRBJ1-4
CASSSHRGSTNEKLFF
>TRBV25-1|TRBJ1-1
CASRGLNTEAFF
>TRBV5-5|TRBJ2-3
CASTDGGTDTQYF
>TRBV5-1|TRBJ2-3
CASSPGPVGTGDYTQYF